These T cell receptor beta chains were read from a single sample in a study of T-cell reconstitution after alpha-beta-depleted transplantation in children. TCRdb reprocessed the PCR reads via MiXCR and lists one record per CDR3 protein. The data contain about 830,000 distinct CDR3 sequences, less than 20% of them singletons. The sample was PBMCs, mostly from graft donor cells, taken 360 days after TCRalphabeta/CD19-depleted stem cell transplant. The receptor source for this set is a male patient between 5 and 17 years old who had a stem cell transplant for acute lymphoblastic leukemia, so the T cells may come from the graft donor. CDR3s include the opening cysteine and the closing phenylalanine or tryptophan. The D gene is left open where the match is weak. Where a row states a size, it is once, few, many or the class of an expanded clone; other rows omit it.

CASSLLGLAGVNEQFF | TGTGCCAGCAGCTTACTGGGACTAGCGGGAGTCAATGAGCAGTTCTTC | . | TRBV5-5 | TRBD2 | TRBJ2-1
CASSRGRMNTEAFF | TGCGCCAGCAGCAGGGGGCGAATGAACACTGAAGCTTTCTTT | . | TRBV5-1 | TRBD1 | TRBJ1-1
CSVKEGDPPIAKNIQYF | TGCAGCGTTAAGGAAGGAGACCCACCTATAGCCAAAAACATTCAGTACTTC | . | TRBV29-1 | . | TRBJ2-4
CASSPGTGVTNEQFF | TGCGCCAGCAGCCCGGGGACAGGGGTAACGAATGAGCAGTTCTTC | . | TRBV5-1 | TRBD1 | TRBJ2-1
CSARDLQSSNEQFF | TGCAGTGCTAGAGATTTACAGAGTTCCAATGAGCAGTTCTTC | few | TRBV20-1 | . | TRBJ2-1
CSAPFAGGPHNEQFF | TGCAGTGCCCCCTTCGCGGGAGGGCCCCACAATGAGCAGTTCTTC | few | TRBV20-1 | TRBD2 | TRBJ2-1
CASSAGLAGGWSVEQYF | TGTGCCAGCAGCGCGGGACTAGCGGGAGGTTGGTCTGTCGAGCAGTACTTC | . | TRBV9 | TRBD2 | TRBJ2-7
CASRWGTSEKLFF | TGTGCCAGCAGATGGGGGACAAGCGAAAAACTGTTTTTT | few | TRBV5-6 | . | TRBJ1-4
CASSQEILDSSYEQYF | TGCGCCAGCAGCCAAGAAATTTTGGACAGCTCCTACGAGCAGTACTTC | . | TRBV4-1 | . | TRBJ2-7
CSPHSRGLPFF | TGCAGTCCCCATTCCCGGGGACTACCGTTCTTC | . | TRBV20-1 | TRBD2 | TRBJ2-1
CASSFRGQLNEKLFF | TGTGCCAGCAGTTTTAGGGGACAACTGAATGAAAAACTGTTTTTT | few | TRBV7-6 | . | TRBJ1-4
CASSSGTGTSLSSYEQYF | TGTGCCAGCAGTTCCGGGACAGGGACATCTCTAAGCTCCTACGAGCAGTACTTC | . | TRBV5-4 | TRBD1 | TRBJ2-7
CKRLEPQHF | TGCAAGCGGCTGGAGCCCCAGCATTTT | few | TRBV29-1 | . | TRBJ1-5
CASSLVTSGSTRDEQFF | TGTGCCAGCAGCTTAGTGACTAGCGGGAGTACGAGGGATGAGCAGTTCTTC | . | TRBV7-8 | TRBD2 | TRBJ2-1
CATSAPGESDEQYF | TGTGCCACCAGTGCCCCTGGGGAGAGCGACGAGCAGTACTTC | . | TRBV24-1 | . | TRBJ2-7
CASSMTVRVEQYF | TGTGCCAGTAGTATGACGGTCCGGGTCGAGCAGTACTTC | few | TRBV19 | . | TRBJ2-7
CASIQGDSEAFF | TGTGCCAGCATACAGGGAGATTCTGAAGCTTTCTTT | many | TRBV12-3/TRBV12-4 | . | TRBJ1-1
CASSLMRARGLAGVRATGELFF | TGTGCCAGCAGTTTAATGAGGGCTAGAGGGCTAGCGGGAGTTCGTGCCACCGGGGAGCTGTTTTTT | few | TRBV12-3/TRBV12-4 | TRBD2 | TRBJ2-2
CASRYSDRAGYEQYF | TGTGCCAGCAGATATTCGGACAGGGCCGGCTACGAGCAGTACTTC | few | TRBV6-5 | TRBD1 | TRBJ2-7
CASSFYMGEGYTF | TGTGCCAGCAGCTTTTATATGGGAGAAGGCTACACCTTC | few | TRBV7-3 | . | TRBJ1-2
CSVEGTAETQYF | TGCAGCGTTGAAGGGACAGCTGAGACCCAGTACTTC | . | TRBV29-1 | . | TRBJ2-5
CAISESIFRQVPKIYGYTF | TGTGCCATCAGTGAGTCCATCTTTCGTCAGGTCCCCAAAATTTATGGCTACACCTTC | few | TRBV10-3 | . | TRBJ1-2
CASSLGDRLKERGGEQYF | TGTGCCAGCAGTTTGGGGGACAGACTTAAGGAGCGGGGCGGCGAGCAGTACTTC | . | TRBV12-3/TRBV12-4 | . | TRBJ2-7
CASSQEFFGGNEQFF | TGTGCCAGCAGCCAAGAGTTTTTTGGCGGCAATGAGCAGTTCTTC | . | TRBV4-2 | . | TRBJ2-1
CASSPPGQRGVFTEAFF | TGTGCCAGCTCACCACCGGGACAACGAGGAGTTTTTACTGAAGCTTTCTTT | . | TRBV18 | . | TRBJ1-1
CASSQAGWAGEQYF | TGTGCCAGCAGCCAAGCGGGGTGGGCTGGCGAGCAGTACTTC | . | TRBV14 | . | TRBJ2-7
CATKTPRAYNEQFF | TGTGCCACCAAGACACCCAGAGCCTACAATGAGCAGTTCTTC | few | TRBV2 | . | TRBJ2-1
CASRGFSLREYGQFF | TGCGCCAGCAGGGGTTTCTCCCTGCGGGAGTACGGGCAGTTCTTC | . | TRBV5-1 | TRBD2 | TRBJ2-1
CASSLAGTGANQPQHF | TGTGCCAGCAGCTTGGCCGGGACAGGGGCGAATCAGCCCCAGCATTTT | few | TRBV5-5 | TRBD1 | TRBJ1-5
CASSSLRIGDTQYF | TGTGCCAGCAGCTCCCTACGTATAGGAGATACGCAGTATTTT | few | TRBV7-2 | . | TRBJ2-3
CASSPAGGPGETQYF | TGTGCCAGCAGTCCAGCGGGAGGGCCGGGGGAGACCCAGTACTTC | few | TRBV12-3/TRBV12-4 | TRBD2 | TRBJ2-5
CASSSDRENEQYF | TGTGCCAGCTCCTCGGACAGGGAAAACGAGCAGTACTTC | . | TRBV18 | TRBD1 | TRBJ2-7
CSVGLLGANTGELFF | TGCAGCGTTGGACTTTTGGGCGCGAACACCGGGGAGCTGTTTTTT | few | TRBV29-1 | . | TRBJ2-2
CSARVGFPSGSYNEQFF | TGCAGTGCTAGAGTAGGTTTCCCTAGCGGGAGTTACAATGAGCAGTTCTTC | few | TRBV20-1 | TRBD2 | TRBJ2-1
CASSYSRTGPAFF | TGTGCCAGCAGTTACTCGAGGACAGGGCCGGCTTTCTTT | . | TRBV6-5 | TRBD1 | TRBJ1-1
CASSLSPTSVYYEQYF | TGTGCCAGCAGCTTATCCCCTACTAGCGTTTACTACGAGCAGTACTTC | few | TRBV7-9 | TRBD2 | TRBJ2-7
CASSAWRGTTYEQYF | TGTGCCAGCAGCGCGTGGCGAGGGACAACCTACGAGCAGTACTTC | once | TRBV5-6 | . | TRBJ2-7
CSVRPTDPSYEQYF | TGCAGCGTTAGACCGACAGATCCCTCCTACGAGCAGTACTTC | few | TRBV29-1 | . | TRBJ2-7
CASSFGGSLSYEQYF | TGTGCCAGCAGTTTTGGCGGGAGTCTATCCTACGAGCAGTACTTC | many | TRBV12-3/TRBV12-4 | TRBD2 | TRBJ2-7
CASSTPPGQGPGANVLTF | TGTGCCAGCAGCACCCCACCGGGACAGGGGCCCGGGGCCAACGTCCTGACTTTC | . | TRBV11-1 | TRBD1 | TRBJ2-6
CASSGGLQREQFF | TGTGCCAGCAGCGGAGGACTTCAACGTGAGCAGTTCTTC | many | TRBV9 | . | TRBJ2-1
CSSTSGTKGGNEQFF | TGCAGTTCCACCTCCGGGACTAAGGGGGGGAATGAGCAGTTCTTC | few | TRBV20-1 | . | TRBJ2-1
CASRLTTETQYF | TGTGCCAGCAGATTAACTACTGAGACCCAGTACTTC | many | TRBV28 | . | TRBJ2-5
CASSQRGVQGKLFF | TGTGCCAGCAGTCAAAGGGGAGTCCAAGGAAAACTGTTTTTT | few | TRBV27 | . | TRBJ1-4
CASREILGGLAEQFF | TGCGCCAGCAGGGAGATACTAGGTGGGCTAGCGGAGCAGTTCTTC | . | TRBV4-1 | . | TRBJ2-1
CASSPLGLSSYNEQFF | TGCGCCAGCAGCCCCCTAGGACTCAGCTCCTACAATGAGCAGTTCTTC | few | TRBV4-1 | . | TRBJ2-1
CASSLAPRDLGTSPYEQYF | TGTGCCAGCAGTTTAGCTCCTAGGGACCTCGGGACTAGCCCCTACGAGCAGTACTTC | few | TRBV12-3/TRBV12-4 | TRBD2 | TRBJ2-7
CASSKQGAKETQYF | TGCGCCAGCAGCAAACAGGGGGCTAAGGAGACCCAGTACTTC | . | TRBV5-1 | TRBD1 | TRBJ2-5
CASSSDPHRAYNEQFF | TGCGCCAGCAGCTCGGACCCCCATAGGGCCTACAATGAGCAGTTCTTC | . | TRBV5-1 | . | TRBJ2-1
CTSSAGTSGRAKDNEQFF | TGTACCAGCAGCGCAGGGACTAGCGGGAGGGCAAAGGACAATGAGCAGTTCTTC | . | TRBV12-3/TRBV12-4 | TRBD2 | TRBJ2-1
CASSLVSSSLYNEQFF | TGCGCCAGCAGCTTGGTATCTAGCAGCCTCTACAATGAGCAGTTCTTC | . | TRBV5-1 | . | TRBJ2-1
CASSLQVLGYEQYF | TGTGCTAGCAGCTTACAAGTTCTGGGCTACGAGCAGTACTTC | . | TRBV5-6 | . | TRBJ2-7
CSVVLGAEGNQPQHF | TGCAGCGTTGTACTGGGGGCGGAGGGGAATCAGCCCCAGCATTTT | few | TRBV29-1 | . | TRBJ1-5
CSARDRDKGLREQYF | TGCAGTGCTAGAGATAGAGACAAGGGCCTCCGAGAGCAGTACTTC | few | TRBV20-1 | . | TRBJ2-7
CASITGAGGAPYEQYF | TGTGCCAGCATCACAGGGGCCGGCGGAGCCCCCTACGAGCAGTACTTC | . | TRBV2 | TRBD1 | TRBJ2-7